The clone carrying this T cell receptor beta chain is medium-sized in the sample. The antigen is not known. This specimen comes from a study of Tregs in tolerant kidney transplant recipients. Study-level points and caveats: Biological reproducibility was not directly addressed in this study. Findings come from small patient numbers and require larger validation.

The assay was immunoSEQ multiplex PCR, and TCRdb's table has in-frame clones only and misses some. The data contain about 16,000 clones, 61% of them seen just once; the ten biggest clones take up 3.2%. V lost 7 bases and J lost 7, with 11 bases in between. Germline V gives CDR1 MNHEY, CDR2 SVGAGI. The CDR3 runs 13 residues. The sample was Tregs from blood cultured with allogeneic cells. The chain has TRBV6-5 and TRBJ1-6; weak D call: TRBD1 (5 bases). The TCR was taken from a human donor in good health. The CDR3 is CASTLRGNSPLHF. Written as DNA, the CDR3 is TGTGCCAGCACCCTACGGGGGAATTCACCCCTCCACTTT.